A selection of T cell receptor beta chains follows, all from one sample in a study of cytomegalovirus exposure and HLA in healthy donors. Measured with immunoSEQ multiplex PCR; TCRdb has only the in-frame clones, and not every one. Altogether roughly 120,000 clones are present, around three quarters being singletons, with the ten largest covering 4.8%. Sample: PBMCs. All receptors derive from a young man in good health and CMV-seropositive. Each CDR3 is given with its conserved first and last residue. Fields, in order: V gene, CDR3 protein.

v_call: TRBV6-6
cdr3_aa: CASSYEGVSPLHF

v_call: TRBV5-4
cdr3_aa: CASSSGTTTNEKLFF

v_call: TRBV6-1
cdr3_aa: CASSGTANEKLFF

v_call: TRBV19
cdr3_aa: CASSRSGTGEASYTF

v_call: TRBV5-5
cdr3_aa: CASTNRDSGYEQYF

v_call: TRBV7-3
cdr3_aa: CASSFSHGSYEQYF

v_call: TRBV2
cdr3_aa: CASSGPGGHRSQHF

v_call: TRBV5-5
cdr3_aa: CASSLAGGWMETQYF

v_call: TRBV5-5
cdr3_aa: CASSLASGVDYEQYF

v_call: TRBV7-3
cdr3_aa: CASSEAALLRTGATYEQYF

v_call: TRBV30
cdr3_aa: CAWGKTGREFEAFF

v_call: TRBV5-1
cdr3_aa: CASSLGQGGYGYTF

v_call: TRBV5-4
cdr3_aa: CASSPGGYNEQFF

v_call: TRBV2
cdr3_aa: CASSGVVPNYGYTF

v_call: TRBV7-9
cdr3_aa: CASGQPSNQPQHF

v_call: TRBV12-5
cdr3_aa: CASGLFSRGVLQPQHF

v_call: TRBV19
cdr3_aa: CASGASGANVLTF

v_call: TRBV6-5
cdr3_aa: CASRAGGGPNYGYTF

v_call: TRBV7-9
cdr3_aa: CASSRERGRGQYF

v_call: TRBV4-3
cdr3_aa: CASSPGLTYEQYF

v_call: TRBV5-4
cdr3_aa: CASRRDRLSGANVLTF

v_call: TRBV5-8
cdr3_aa: CASSLDEGALGGYTF

v_call: TRBV7-9
cdr3_aa: CASSPASVYGYTF

v_call: TRBV4-3
cdr3_aa: CASTPGYGTDTQYF

v_call: TRBV19
cdr3_aa: CASSMIDRSDRPF

v_call: TRBV14
cdr3_aa: CASSQSGGATQYF

v_call: TRBV28
cdr3_aa: CATTRDTSPGQYF

v_call: TRBV19
cdr3_aa: CASSRRTGGAGNSPLHF

v_call: TRBV5-1
cdr3_aa: CASSLQGVFTGELFF

v_call: TRBV12-5
cdr3_aa: CASGSSGGANYNEQFF

v_call: TRBV5-4
cdr3_aa: CASSLPGTGHEKLFF

v_call: TRBV28
cdr3_aa: CASSLWGRGLTQPQHF

v_call: TRBV7-2
cdr3_aa: CASSLVVRAGETQYF

v_call: TRBV7-2
cdr3_aa: CASSLVGLAGGYNEQFF

v_call: TRBV7-9
cdr3_aa: CSSNPRGGRTGELFF

v_call: TRBV7-9
cdr3_aa: CASSLYRTREETQYF

v_call: TRBV13
cdr3_aa: CASSPRRGRGGYTF

v_call: TRBV15
cdr3_aa: CATSRAGARDNEQFF

v_call: TRBV9
cdr3_aa: CASSGLGTTGHYTGELFF

v_call: TRBV6-5
cdr3_aa: CASSSPGYNSPLHF

v_call: TRBV15
cdr3_aa: CATSRGKDSGIYEQYF

v_call: TRBV6-6
cdr3_aa: CASTPDGGFSGNTIYF

v_call: TRBV9
cdr3_aa: CASSPDHRDGGYTF

v_call: TRBV7-9
cdr3_aa: CASSLVEIGNTIYF

v_call: TRBV27
cdr3_aa: CASSWGRGEPQHF

v_call: TRBV2
cdr3_aa: CASRRRTGKENNQPQHF

v_call: TRBV5-1
cdr3_aa: CASSLGVRSTEAFF

v_call: TRBV5-4
cdr3_aa: CASSNTGRNTEAFF